Presented here are 4 T cell receptor beta chains from one specimen sequenced in a study of tumor-infiltrating lymphocytes in primary liver carcinoma. Investigators took RNA and DNA out together from roughly 20-30 mg of unsorted bulk tissue. TCR beta cDNA came from around 0.5 ug total RNA, primed with a constant-region primer. Researchers made the TCR beta libraries by running three nested multiplex PCR rounds with slightly modified ARM-PCR. The first two PCR rounds used TRBV1-TRBV30 primers with a Cbeta primer, 9 to 11 cycles each. MiXCR was run by TCRdb on the multiplex PCR reads, yielding one entry per CDR3 protein. Of about 59,000 distinct CDR3 sequences listed, roughly 70% are singletons. The specimen sequenced was liver tumor tissue from sampling region 2. The subset: tumor region T2, inferior pole. The source is a man aged 40-55 years with primary liver carcinoma and hepatitis B virus infection.

This clonotype has a single count. Since a much larger clone is just one base distant, this may be a read error. This chain uses TRBV6-5 with TRBJ2-1; 7 bases fit TRBD2. This CDR3 is built from 15 residues. The germline V gene encodes CDR1 MNHEY and CDR2 SVGAGI. The DNA for the CDR3 is TGTGGCAGCAGTCCCTCGGCCGGGGGGTACAATGAGCAGTTCTTC. Protein product: CGSSPSAGGYNEQFF.

As regards this clonotype: A single base separates this from a much larger clone, so it may be a read error. CDR3 in amino acids: CASSLDRSSYEQYF. CDR3 bases: TGTGCCAGCAGCTTGGATCGAAGCTCCTACGAGCAGTACTTC. The chain couples TRBV5-8 to TRBJ2-7; D is unresolved. Germline assignment: CDR1 SGHTS and CDR2 YDEGEE. V shed 0 bases and J shed 0 bases, with 7 bases lying between them. The CDR3 loop spans 14 amino acids.

The chain couples TRBV11-2 to TRBJ2-5, with TRBD2 matching over 8 bases. Germline V gene data show CDR1 as SGHAT and CDR2 as FQNNGV. V lost 8 bases, J lost 7 bases, and 18 bases stayed unmatched. CDR3 length equals 16 residues. DNA for the CDR3: TGTGCCAGCTGCCAAGCTCCTGGCGGGGGGAAGGGGACCCAGTACTTC. It translates to CASCQAPGGGKGTQYF.

To note about this clonotype: Germline is not matched at one junction end, which may reflect a read error. The rearrangement uses TRBV29-1 and TRBJ2-5; possibly TRBD2 for D (7 bases). CDR1 and CDR2 from the germline V gene are SQVTM and ANQGSEA. The CDR3 runs 15 residues. In nucleotides, the CDR3 is TGCAGCGTTGAAGCGGACGGGGGGCGAGCAGAGACCCAGTATTTC. Its protein is CSVEADGGRAETQYF.